This T cell receptor beta chain was retrieved from a study of response to subunit inactivated influenza vaccine (dated by TCRdb to between 2017 and 2018). Context from the whole study: Deep quantitative profiling of the T cell receptor repertoire was used in the study to follow responses to a trivalent subunit inactivated influenza vaccine.

As concerns this clonotype: Its antigen has not been determined. It has no much larger one-base neighbor in the sample; base qualities were not kept.

CDR1 SGDLS and CDR2 YYNGEE were looked up in the germline V gene. Trimmed from V: 0 bases; trimmed from J: 5 bases; junction bases lacking a gene match: 6. The CDR3 spans 15 residues, from the cysteine through the phenylalanine. Kept here is only the CDR3 DNA, which spans 45 bases and is read in frame from base 1. What the study reported, not specific to this receptor: According to the authors, only a limited number of new T cells may be recruited by each seasonal influenza vaccination.

Receptor libraries were prepared by RT-PCR. Reads for this sample came from an Illumina HiSeq 2500. The public sequencing data were trimmed at Q25 with fastp and processed into clonotypes with MiXCR by TCRdb, which kept only in-frame beta chains. Here each entry gathers all rows of one CDR3 protein and keeps the most common genes and DNA. The sample table lists a few hundred thousand distinct CDR3 sequences, over 20% of them with a count of one. The top ten constitute approximately 10% of the sample. Sequences were derived from PBMCs from blood, sampled approximately 20 months after vaccination. The chain is assembled from TRBV9 and TRBJ2-5; TRBD1 fits 8 bases in the junction. The sequence came from a man aged 50 to 69 who received an inactivated influenza vaccine. Donor details come from another sample of the same person, matched by shared clones. The CDR3 here reads CASSVDGTGKETQYF. In nucleotides, the sequence is TGTGCCAGCAGCGTAGATGGGACAGGCAAGGAGACCCAGTACTTC. With the rest looked up from the reference TRBV9 and TRBJ2-5 genes rather than sequenced, the full variable domain is DSGVTQTPKHLITATGQRVTLRCSPRSGDLSVYWYQQSLDQGLQFLIQYYNGEERAKGNILERFSAQQFPDLHSELNLSSLELGDSALYFCASSVDGTGKETQYFGPGTRLLVL.